The clone carrying this T cell receptor beta chain has only one observation. Adults between roughly 18 and 95 years of age took part from under 25 US areas. These data are taken from a study of blood T cell repertoires in COVID-19. The wider study: Sample material is recorded as cDNA or gDNA derived from T cells, B-cell-depleted T cells, or PBMCs.

As processed by the authors: Estimated nucleated cell counts came from reference gene primer amplification. Clones were read by immunoSEQ multiplex PCR, and TCRdb kept only the in-frame ones, dropping some. The D gene and trimming were derived from the DNA, and the V and J assignments and clone size from that table. Here the sample spans just over 350,000 clones, about 88% being singletons. The CDR3 has 13 residues. CDR1 is KGHSH, CDR2 LQKENI, per germline. The V gene lost 2 bases and the J gene lost 8 bases, with 10 bases spanning the gap. The sequenced sample was PBMCs or T cells enriched from blood (not recorded which). The TCR originated in a woman in her 30s who had recovered from COVID-19. This chain joins TRBV18 and TRBJ2-1; D unresolved. The CDR3 region is CASSPSFQDEQFF. CDR3 in DNA: TGTGCCAGCTCACCATCTTTTCAGGATGAGCAGTTCTTC.